The following is a T cell receptor beta chain sequence with its context. Its target is not known. The sample belongs to a study of monozygotic twins with inflammatory bowel disease. The germline V gene has CDR1 KGHSH and CDR2 LQKENI. CDR3 length: 15 amino acids. Every TCR library used approximately 3,400 ng of total RNA. Samples each yielded cDNA through eight separate reactions. From its re-call of the 5' RACE reads, TCRdb lists each CDR3 protein once, without DNA. This table lists about 200,000 distinct CDR3 sequences. Overall study findings and caveats: Against healthy co-twins, IBD patients had lower TCRbeta diversity (measured by inverse Simpson).

T cells were not sorted, and total RNA was isolated straight from whole blood. J is TRBJ1-5 and V is TRBV18; TCRdb calls TRBD1, which cannot be checked without DNA. The sequencing input was blood. This TCR was sampled from a human donor with ulcerative colitis or Crohn's disease, or a healthy co-twin of an affected twin (not recorded which). This CDR3 reads CASSLNAGGNQPQHF.